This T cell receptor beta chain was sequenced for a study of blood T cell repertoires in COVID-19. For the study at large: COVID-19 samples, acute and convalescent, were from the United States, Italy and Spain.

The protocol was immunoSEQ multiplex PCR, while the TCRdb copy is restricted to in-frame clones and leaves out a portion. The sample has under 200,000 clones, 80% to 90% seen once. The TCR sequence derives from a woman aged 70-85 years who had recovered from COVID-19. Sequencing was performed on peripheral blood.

The CDR3 loop reads CASSAQGDSNQPQHF. CDR3 coding DNA: TGTGCCAGTAGTGCCCAGGGTGATAGCAATCAGCCCCAGCATTTT. The rearrangement links TRBV19 to TRBJ1-5; D is perhaps TRBD1 (5 bases). V lost 5 bases and J lost 0, with 11 bases in between. This CDR3 region has 15 residues. Germline V CDR1 and CDR2: LNHDA, SQIVND (reference sequence).